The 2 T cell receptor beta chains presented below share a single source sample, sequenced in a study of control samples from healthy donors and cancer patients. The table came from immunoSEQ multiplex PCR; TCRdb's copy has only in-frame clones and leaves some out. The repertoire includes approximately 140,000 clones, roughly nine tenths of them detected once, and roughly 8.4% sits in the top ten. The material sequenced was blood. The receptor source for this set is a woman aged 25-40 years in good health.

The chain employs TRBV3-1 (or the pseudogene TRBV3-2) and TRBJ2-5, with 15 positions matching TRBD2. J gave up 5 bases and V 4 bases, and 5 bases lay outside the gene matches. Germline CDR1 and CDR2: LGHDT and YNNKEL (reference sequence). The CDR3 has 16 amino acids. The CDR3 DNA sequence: TGTGCCAGCAGCCCAGGACTAGCGGGAGGGATGGAGACCCAGTACTTC. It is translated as CASSPGLAGGMETQYF.

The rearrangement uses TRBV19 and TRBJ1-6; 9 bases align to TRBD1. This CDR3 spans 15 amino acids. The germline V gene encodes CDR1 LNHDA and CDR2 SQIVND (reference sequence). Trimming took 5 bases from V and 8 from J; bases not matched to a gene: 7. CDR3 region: CASSVPGQGHSPLHF. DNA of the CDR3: TGTGCCAGTAGTGTACCGGGACAGGGACATTCACCCCTCCACTTT.